A single TCR beta chain is shown here with its context. Its target is unknown. The sample is drawn from a study of OX40 agonist ivuxolimab in advanced cancers. Overall study context: Participants could have had prior anti-PD-1, anti-PD-L1 or anti-CTLA-4 therapy, and around 43% had some.

The repertoire was sequenced with immunoSEQ multiplex PCR; TCRdb's copy has only in-frame clones and lacks some. The sample records around 36,000 clones, around four fifths being singletons. CDR1 and CDR2 (germline): MRHNA, SNTAGT. The CDR3 totals 19 residues. The V and J ends lost 2 bases and 2 bases, in that order; junction bases with no gene match: 12. Study outcomes and limitations: Among the lowest peripheral clonal expansion occurred in 0.1-3.0 mg/kg partial responders. Dosing at 0.1 to 3.0 mg/kg was accompanied by clonal expansion of CD4+ and CD8+ blood T cells by week 6.

The gene calls are TRBV6-4 and TRBJ2-7; 13 bases are a match to TRBD2. The specimen was CD4+ or CD8+ T cells sorted from blood, collected in a trial of the OX40 agonist ivuxolimab. The TCR originated in an adult with an advanced solid tumor such as melanoma, head and neck, liver or kidney cancer. The CDR3: CASSDLPGWTSGSPYEQYF. DNA of the CDR3: TGTGCCAGCAGTGACCTCCCCGGTTGGACTAGCGGGAGTCCCTACGAGCAGTACTTC.